The rows below give T cell receptor beta chains drawn from one sample of a study of T-cell reconstitution after alpha-beta-depleted transplantation in children. From the PCR reads, TCRdb called clonotypes with MiXCR, one entry per CDR3 protein. Here the sample spans some 6,000 distinct CDR3 sequences, 14% to 15% being singletons. The sample in question was PBMCs, obtained before TCRalphabeta/CD19-depleted stem cell transplant. The receptors were gathered from a boy aged 5-17 years with acute lymphoblastic leukemia, due to receive a stem cell transplant. CDR3s include the opening cysteine and the closing phenylalanine or tryptophan. The D gene is left open where the match is weak. The size field is filled for only some rows; it gives once, few, many or a size class.

J	size	D	V	DNA	CDR3
TRBJ2-1	medium-sized	TRBD1	TRBV18	TGTGCCAGCTCACGGGACAGGGACTACAATGAGCAGTTCTTC	CASSRDRDYNEQFF
TRBJ2-5	medium-sized	TRBD2	TRBV4-2	TGTGCCAGCAGCAAAGTTCTAGCGGGAGGGCCTGGAGAGACCCAGTACTTC	CASSKVLAGGPGETQYF
TRBJ1-1	many	-	TRBV30	TGTGCCCGAAAAGTCGACTCGAGAGGCACTGAAGCTTTCTTT	CARKVDSRGTEAFF
TRBJ2-1	many	TRBD2	TRBV9	TGTGCCAGCAGCACCCGACTAGCGGGAGGGGATGAGCAGTTCTTC	CASSTRLAGGDEQFF
TRBJ1-4	medium-sized	-	TRBV28	TGTGCCAGCAGTTTGGGCAGGGCCCTTGAAAAACTGTTTTTT	CASSLGRALEKLFF
TRBJ2-5	medium-sized	TRBD1	TRBV7-9	TGTGCCAGCAGCTTCCGGACAGGGCTTGTCGGAGAGACCCAGTACTTC	CASSFRTGLVGETQYF
TRBJ1-2	many	-	TRBV19	TGTGCCAGTAGTATCCGCGGGGGAGCGTACTATGGCTACACCTTC	CASSIRGGAYYGYTF
TRBJ1-1	few	-	TRBV28	TGTGCCAGCAGTCCTGCCCACAGTACAGAAGCTTTCTTT	CASSPAHSTEAFF
TRBJ2-7	medium-sized	-	TRBV5-1	TGCGCCAGCAGCTTGGGGCCCTCAGCCGGGACACGCTACGAGCAGTACTTC	CASSLGPSAGTRYEQYF
TRBJ2-7	medium-sized	-	TRBV5-6	TGTGCCAGCAGCTTTCAGGTCGACGAGCAGTACTTC	CASSFQVDEQYF
TRBJ2-2	medium-sized	TRBD2	TRBV5-1	TGCGCCAGCAGCTCGGTAGCGGGAGCCGGGGAGCTGTTTTTT	CASSSVAGAGELFF
TRBJ2-7	medium-sized	TRBD1	TRBV6-5	TGTGCCAGCAGCCAACAGGGGACAGGGAGCTACGAGCAGTACTTC	CASSQQGTGSYEQYF
TRBJ2-3	medium-sized	TRBD2	TRBV6-5	TGTGCCAGCAGGGGACTAGCGGGATTAGGGGATACGCAGTATTTT	CASRGLAGLGDTQYF
TRBJ2-3	medium-sized	-	TRBV4-3	TGCGCCAGCAGCCAATTACACGGGACAGATACGCAGTATTTT	CASSQLHGTDTQYF
TRBJ2-3	many	TRBD2	TRBV5-1	TGCGCCAGCAGCGCGGGCTGGGGCGGGAGCGGAGCAGATACGCAGTATTTT	CASSAGWGGSGADTQYF
TRBJ1-5	-	-	TRBV6-2/TRBV6-3	TGTGCCAGCAGTTTTGGTGGGTTATGTGATCGGCCCCAGCATTTT	CASSFGGLCDRPQHF
TRBJ2-2	many	-	TRBV20-1	TGCAGTGCTAGATCTCAGGGGGGCGGGGAGCTGTTTTTT	CSARSQGGGELFF
TRBJ1-2	many	-	TRBV4-3	TGCGCCAGCAGCCCCAATGCGGGGAGGAACAACTATGGCTACACCTTC	CASSPNAGRNNYGYTF
TRBJ2-3	many	TRBD1	TRBV5-1	TGCGCCAGCAGCTTGGTGAAGACAGGGACAGATACGCAGTATTTT	CASSLVKTGTDTQYF
TRBJ2-1	many	TRBD2	TRBV19	TGTGCCAGTAGTGTCAGATCGGGGGGGGCCAATGAGCAGTTCTTC	CASSVRSGGANEQFF
TRBJ1-6	many	-	TRBV6-1	TGTGCCAGCAGGGGGACAACCTATAATTCACCCCTCCACTTT	CASRGTTYNSPLHF
TRBJ2-2	many	-	TRBV4-1	TGCGCCAGCAGCACTTATCTCCAAAGGCAGGGTGAAACCGGGGAGCTGTTTTTT	CASSTYLQRQGETGELFF
TRBJ2-3	medium-sized	-	TRBV9	TGTGCCAGCAGCCCCCACTTAGCGCGGAGCACAGATACGCAGTATTTT	CASSPHLARSTDTQYF
TRBJ2-6	-	-	TRBV6-5	TGTGCCAGCAGTTACTCCTTGACAGACCCTGGGGCCAACGTCCTGACTTTC	CASSYSLTDPGANVLTF